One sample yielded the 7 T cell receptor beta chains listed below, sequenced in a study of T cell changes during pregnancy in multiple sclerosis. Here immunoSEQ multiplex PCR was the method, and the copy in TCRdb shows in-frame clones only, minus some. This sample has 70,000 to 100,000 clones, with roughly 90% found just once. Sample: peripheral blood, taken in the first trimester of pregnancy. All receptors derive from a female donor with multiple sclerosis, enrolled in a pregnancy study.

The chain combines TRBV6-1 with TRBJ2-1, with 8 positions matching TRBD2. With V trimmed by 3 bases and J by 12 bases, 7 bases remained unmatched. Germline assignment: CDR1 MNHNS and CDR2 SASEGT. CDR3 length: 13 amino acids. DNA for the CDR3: TGTGCCAGCAGTGAGGGACTAGTGTGGTGGCAGTTCTTC. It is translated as CASSEGLVWWQFF.

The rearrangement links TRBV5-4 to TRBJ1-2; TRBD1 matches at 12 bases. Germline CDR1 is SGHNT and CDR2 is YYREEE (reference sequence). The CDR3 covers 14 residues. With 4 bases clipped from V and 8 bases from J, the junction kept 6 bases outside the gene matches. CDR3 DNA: TGTGCCAGCAGCCCGGGACAGGGGGCAGGGGGCTACACCTTC. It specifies CASSPGQGAGGYTF.

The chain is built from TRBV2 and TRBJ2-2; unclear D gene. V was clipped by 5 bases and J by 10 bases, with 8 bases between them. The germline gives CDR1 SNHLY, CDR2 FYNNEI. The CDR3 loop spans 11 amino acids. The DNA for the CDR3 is TGTGCCAGCAGTCCTTCCCTGGAGCTGTTTTTT. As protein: CASSPSLELFF.

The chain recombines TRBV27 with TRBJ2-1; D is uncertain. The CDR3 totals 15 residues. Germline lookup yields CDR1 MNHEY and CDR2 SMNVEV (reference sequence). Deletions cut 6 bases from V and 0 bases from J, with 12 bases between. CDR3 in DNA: TGTGCCAGCAGCCTGGTGAAGCACTCCTACAATGAGCAGTTCTTC. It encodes CASSLVKHSYNEQFF.

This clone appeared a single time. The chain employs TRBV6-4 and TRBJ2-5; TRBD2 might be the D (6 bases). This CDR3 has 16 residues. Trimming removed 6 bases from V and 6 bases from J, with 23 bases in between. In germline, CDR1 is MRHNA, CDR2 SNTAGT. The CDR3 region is CASRGGLAGWGKTQYF. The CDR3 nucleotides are TGTGCCAGCAGGGGGGGTTTGGCAGGGTGGGGGAAGACCCAGTACTTC.

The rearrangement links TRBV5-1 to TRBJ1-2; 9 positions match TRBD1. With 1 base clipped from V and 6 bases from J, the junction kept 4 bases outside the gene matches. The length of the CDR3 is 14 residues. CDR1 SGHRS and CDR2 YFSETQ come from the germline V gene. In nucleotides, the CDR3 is TGCGCCAGCAGCTTGATGGACAGGGGTGATGGCTACACCTTC. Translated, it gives CASSLMDRGDGYTF.

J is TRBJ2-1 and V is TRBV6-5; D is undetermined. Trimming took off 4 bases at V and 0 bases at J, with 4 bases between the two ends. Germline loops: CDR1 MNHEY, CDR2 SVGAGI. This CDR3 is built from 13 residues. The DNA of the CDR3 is TGTGCCAGCAGTTTCCGCTCCTACAATGAGCAGTTCTTC. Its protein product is CASSFRSYNEQFF.